These T cell receptor beta chains were read from a single sample in a study of T cells in Graves' hyperthyroidism and ophthalmopathy. Each CDR3 protein is one row after TCRdb ran MiXCR on the multiplex PCR reads. The sample consists of 560,000 or so distinct CDR3 sequences, just under 20% of them appearing once. The sample consisted of blood. The source is a man aged 35-49 years with Graves' ophthalmopathy. Both conserved end residues are part of each CDR3. Each record gives: J gene, clone size, V gene, D gene, CDR3 DNA, CDR3 protein. A D gene is named only where the DNA matches it firmly. The listing skips clone size in some rows; elsewhere it reads once, few, many or a size class.

j_gene: TRBJ2-2
abundance: once
v_gene: TRBV18
d_gene: TRBD1
CDR3nt: TGTGCCAGCTCACCACCAGGACAGGTTGGCACCGGGGAGCTGTTTTTT
CDR3aa: CASSPPGQVGTGELFF

j_gene: TRBJ2-1
abundance: few
v_gene: TRBV27
d_gene: -
CDR3nt: TGTGCCAGCAGTTTAAGAGCTGAGACTAGACACAATGAGCAGTTCTTC
CDR3aa: CASSLRAETRHNEQFF

j_gene: TRBJ2-2
abundance: many
v_gene: TRBV30
d_gene: -
CDR3nt: TGTGCCCGACGGAACACCGGGGAGCTGTTTTTT
CDR3aa: CARRNTGELFF

j_gene: TRBJ2-3
abundance: -
v_gene: TRBV4-3
d_gene: -
CDR3nt: TGCGCCAGCAGCCAATTACAGGGTAGCACAGATACGCAGTATTTT
CDR3aa: CASSQLQGSTDTQYF

j_gene: TRBJ1-2
abundance: few
v_gene: TRBV18
d_gene: -
CDR3nt: TGTGCCAGCTCACCAACGAGGGGCTCTTCCCTTTATGGCTACACCTTC
CDR3aa: CASSPTRGSSLYGYTF

j_gene: TRBJ1-2
abundance: few
v_gene: TRBV20-1
d_gene: -
CDR3nt: TGCAGTGCTAGAGATTTCGGGATCTATGGCTACACCTTC
CDR3aa: CSARDFGIYGYTF

j_gene: TRBJ1-1
abundance: few
v_gene: TRBV30
d_gene: TRBD1
CDR3nt: TGTGCCTGGAAAAGTAGAGACAGGGGTATGAACACTGAAGCTTTCTTT
CDR3aa: CAWKSRDRGMNTEAFF

j_gene: TRBJ1-1
abundance: -
v_gene: TRBV19
d_gene: -
CDR3nt: TGTGCCAGTAGTAATTCTCCGGGAGGAACTGAAGCTTTCTTT
CDR3aa: CASSNSPGGTEAFF

j_gene: TRBJ2-5
abundance: few
v_gene: TRBV7-8
d_gene: TRBD2
CDR3nt: TGTGCCAGCAGCGCCCGGGGGGGGGCCAAAATTCAAGAGACCCAGTACTTC
CDR3aa: CASSARGGAKIQETQYF

j_gene: TRBJ2-7
abundance: -
v_gene: TRBV24-1
d_gene: -
CDR3nt: TGTGCCACCAGTGATTACGATAACAACGAGCAGTACTTC
CDR3aa: CATSDYDNNEQYF

j_gene: TRBJ2-1
abundance: few
v_gene: TRBV27
d_gene: -
CDR3nt: TGTGCCAGCAGGGCAGCGAATGAGCAGTTCTTC
CDR3aa: CASRAANEQFF

j_gene: TRBJ2-7
abundance: few
v_gene: TRBV3-1
d_gene: -
CDR3nt: TGTGCCAGCAGCCCAGCCGGACTACCTCCTACCTACGAGCAGTACTTC
CDR3aa: CASSPAGLPPTYEQYF

j_gene: TRBJ2-2
abundance: -
v_gene: TRBV20-1
d_gene: TRBD1
CDR3nt: TGCAGTGCTAGGAAACAGGGGTTGGTCGGGGAGCTGTTTTTT
CDR3aa: CSARKQGLVGELFF

j_gene: TRBJ2-1
abundance: many
v_gene: TRBV2
d_gene: TRBD2
CDR3nt: TGTGCCAGCAGTGATTCGGCTAGCGGGGCGGGTGAGCAGTTCTTC
CDR3aa: CASSDSASGAGEQFF

j_gene: TRBJ2-7
abundance: few
v_gene: TRBV7-8
d_gene: -
CDR3nt: TGTGCCAGCAGCCCGGGCAGGGCTCCCTACGAGCAGTACTTC
CDR3aa: CASSPGRAPYEQYF

j_gene: TRBJ1-1
abundance: many
v_gene: TRBV12-3/TRBV12-4
d_gene: -
CDR3nt: TGTGCCAGCAGTTTAGCGCTCGGCCTCATGAACACTGAAGCTTTCTTT
CDR3aa: CASSLALGLMNTEAFF

j_gene: TRBJ2-3
abundance: few
v_gene: TRBV5-5
d_gene: TRBD1
CDR3nt: TGTGCCAGCAGCTCCTTGCTCAGGGACAGGGGAACAGATACGCAGTATTTT
CDR3aa: CASSSLLRDRGTDTQYF

j_gene: TRBJ2-4
abundance: few
v_gene: TRBV5-6
d_gene: TRBD1
CDR3nt: TGTGCCAGCAGCTTCAGGGACAGGGGAACCAAAAACATTCAGTACTTC
CDR3aa: CASSFRDRGTKNIQYF

j_gene: TRBJ2-2
abundance: many
v_gene: TRBV7-9
d_gene: -
CDR3nt: TGTGCCAGCAGCTTAGAGGGCCGAGGGGAGCTGTTTTTT
CDR3aa: CASSLEGRGELFF

j_gene: TRBJ2-1
abundance: -
v_gene: TRBV29-1
d_gene: -
CDR3nt: TGCAGCGTTGAATACCGGGAGCGGATCTACAATGAGCAGTTCTTC
CDR3aa: CSVEYRERIYNEQFF

j_gene: TRBJ2-2
abundance: few
v_gene: TRBV2
d_gene: TRBD2
CDR3nt: TGTGCCAGCGGGGGACTAGCTGGCGGGGAGCTGTTTTTT
CDR3aa: CASGGLAGGELFF

j_gene: TRBJ1-2
abundance: few
v_gene: TRBV18
d_gene: -
CDR3nt: TGTGCCAGCTCACCGGACAACCCTAACTATGGCTACACCTTC
CDR3aa: CASSPDNPNYGYTF

j_gene: TRBJ1-1
abundance: few
v_gene: TRBV18
d_gene: TRBD1
CDR3nt: TGTGCCAGCTCACCACCGAACAGGGGTGGGTGGAACACTGAAGCTTTCTTT
CDR3aa: CASSPPNRGGWNTEAFF

j_gene: TRBJ1-3
abundance: -
v_gene: TRBV3-1
d_gene: -
CDR3nt: TGTGCCAGCAGCCAACTTGGGCGGGGCGCTGGAAACACCATATATTTT
CDR3aa: CASSQLGRGAGNTIYF

j_gene: TRBJ2-3
abundance: -
v_gene: TRBV24-1
d_gene: TRBD2
CDR3nt: TGTGCCACCAGTGATTCCGCGGAAACTAGCGGGATTGTAGATACGCAGTATTTC
CDR3aa: CATSDSAETSGIVDTQYF

j_gene: TRBJ1-4
abundance: -
v_gene: TRBV20-1
d_gene: TRBD1
CDR3nt: TGCAGTGCGCCCAAACGGGGACAGGACCCTTCTAATGAAAAACTGTTTTTT
CDR3aa: CSAPKRGQDPSNEKLFF

j_gene: TRBJ1-2
abundance: few
v_gene: TRBV18
d_gene: -
CDR3nt: TGTGCCAGCTCACCCGGGGGCAGGGGATATGGCTACACCTTC
CDR3aa: CASSPGGRGYGYTF

j_gene: TRBJ1-4
abundance: -
v_gene: TRBV2
d_gene: -
CDR3nt: TGTGCCAGCAGTGAGTTTCTTGAAAAACTGTTTTTT
CDR3aa: CASSEFLEKLFF